This T cell receptor (beta chain) was obtained from a study of T cells after yellow fever vaccination. Study-wide points: A large majority of primary-vaccination clones showed up again after the booster (96% CD4, almost 90% CD8). The presence of abundant clonotypes contaminating from the bulk population was possible in FACS-sorted repertoires.

MiXCR, run by TCRdb on the 5' RACE reads, gives a single entry per CDR3 protein. The data contain about 340,000 distinct CDR3 sequences, around 13% of them singletons. The sample holds a few counts of this clonotype. Its antigen is still unknown. This CDR3 contains 14 residues. Per germline, CDR1 SGHTA and CDR2 FQGNSA. Trimming removed 2 bases from V and 5 bases from J, with 10 bases in between. The sequencing here drew on CD4+ T cells sorted from PBMCs, taken 15 days after the yellow fever booster vaccination. This TCR came from a young man who received the YFV17D yellow fever vaccine. The genes are TRBV7-2 and TRBJ2-4, with D possibly matching TRBD1 (6 bases). The chain's CDR3 is CASSLYEGENIQYF. The DNA of the CDR3 is TGTGCCAGCAGCTTATATGAGGGGGAAAACATTCAGTACTTC.